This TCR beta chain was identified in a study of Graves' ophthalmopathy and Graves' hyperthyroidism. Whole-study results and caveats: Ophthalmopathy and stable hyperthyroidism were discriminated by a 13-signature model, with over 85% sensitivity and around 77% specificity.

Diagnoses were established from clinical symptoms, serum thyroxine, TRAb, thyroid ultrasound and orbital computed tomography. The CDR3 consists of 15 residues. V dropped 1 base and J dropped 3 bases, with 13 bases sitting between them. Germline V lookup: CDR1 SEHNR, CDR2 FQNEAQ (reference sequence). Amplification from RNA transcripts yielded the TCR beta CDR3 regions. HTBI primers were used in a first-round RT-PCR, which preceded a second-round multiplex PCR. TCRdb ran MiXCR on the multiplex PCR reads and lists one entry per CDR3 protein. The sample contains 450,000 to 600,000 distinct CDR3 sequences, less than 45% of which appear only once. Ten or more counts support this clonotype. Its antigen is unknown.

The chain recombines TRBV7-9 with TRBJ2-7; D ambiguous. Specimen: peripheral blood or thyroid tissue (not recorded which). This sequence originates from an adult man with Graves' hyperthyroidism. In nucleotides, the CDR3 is TGTGCCAGCAGCTTAGATTCGCAGCTGAGCTACGAGCAGTACTTC. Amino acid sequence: CASSLDSQLSYEQYF. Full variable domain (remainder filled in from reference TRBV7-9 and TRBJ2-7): DTGVSQNPRHKITKRGQNVTFRCDPISEHNRLYWYRQTLGQGPEFLTYFQNEAQLEKSRLLSDRFSAERPKGSFSTLEIQRTEQGDSAMYLCASSLDSQLSYEQYFGPGTRLTVT.